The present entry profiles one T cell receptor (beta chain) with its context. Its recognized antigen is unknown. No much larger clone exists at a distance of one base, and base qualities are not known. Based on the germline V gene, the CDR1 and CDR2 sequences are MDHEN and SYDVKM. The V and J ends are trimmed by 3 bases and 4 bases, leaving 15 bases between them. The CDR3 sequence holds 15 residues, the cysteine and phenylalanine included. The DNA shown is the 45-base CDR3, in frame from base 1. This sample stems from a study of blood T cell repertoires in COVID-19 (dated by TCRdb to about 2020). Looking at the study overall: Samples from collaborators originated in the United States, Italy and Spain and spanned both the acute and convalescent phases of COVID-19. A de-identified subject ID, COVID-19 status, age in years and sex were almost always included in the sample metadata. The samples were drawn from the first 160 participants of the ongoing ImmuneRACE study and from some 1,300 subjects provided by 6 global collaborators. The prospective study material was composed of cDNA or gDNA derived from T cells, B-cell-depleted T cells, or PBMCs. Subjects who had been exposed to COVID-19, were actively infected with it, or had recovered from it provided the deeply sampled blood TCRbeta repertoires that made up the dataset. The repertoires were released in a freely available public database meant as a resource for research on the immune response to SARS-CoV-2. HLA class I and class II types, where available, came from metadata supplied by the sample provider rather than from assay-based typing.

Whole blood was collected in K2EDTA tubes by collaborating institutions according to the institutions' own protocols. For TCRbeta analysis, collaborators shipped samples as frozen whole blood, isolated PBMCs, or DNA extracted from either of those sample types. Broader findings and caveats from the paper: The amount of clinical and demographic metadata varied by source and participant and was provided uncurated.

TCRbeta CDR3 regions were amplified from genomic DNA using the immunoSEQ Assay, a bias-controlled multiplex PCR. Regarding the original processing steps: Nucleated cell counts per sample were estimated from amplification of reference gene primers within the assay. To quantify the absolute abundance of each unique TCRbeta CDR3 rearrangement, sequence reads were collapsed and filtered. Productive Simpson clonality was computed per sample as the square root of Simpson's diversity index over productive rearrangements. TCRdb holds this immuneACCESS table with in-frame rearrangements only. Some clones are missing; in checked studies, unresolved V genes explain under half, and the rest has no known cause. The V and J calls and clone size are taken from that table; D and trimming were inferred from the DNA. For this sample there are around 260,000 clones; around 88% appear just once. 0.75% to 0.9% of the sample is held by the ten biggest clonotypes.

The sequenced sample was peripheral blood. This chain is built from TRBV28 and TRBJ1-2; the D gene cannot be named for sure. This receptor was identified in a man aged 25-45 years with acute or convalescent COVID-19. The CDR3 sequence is CASSFRPGSPYGYTF. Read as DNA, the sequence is TGTGCCAGCAGTTTCCGACCAGGTTCCCCCTATGGCTACACCTTC.